The subject of this entry is one T cell receptor beta chain. These data originate in a study of T cell repertoires in cytomegalovirus infection. Between the trimmed V and J ends, which lost 4 bases and 2 bases, there was a span of 11 bases. Per the germline V gene, CDR1 is LGHDT and CDR2 is YNNKEL (reference sequence). The CDR3 has 14 residues. TCRdb called the reads again in MiXCR, with one record for every CDR3 protein. The table includes around 260,000 distinct CDR3 sequences, 20% to 30% detected once. The origin of this receptor is a human donor in good health (CMV status not recorded). Some clones in this sample may be carry-over from other donors' samples. The sequenced sample was PBMCs. The V gene is TRBV3-1, the J gene TRBJ1-1; D is ambiguous. The CDR3 loop is CASSPLATNTEAFF. The CDR3 bases are TGTGCCAGCAGCCCGTTGGCCACTAACACTGAAGCTTTCTTT.